Below, 9 T cell receptor beta chains from the same sample are listed, as sequenced in a study of blood T cells in healthy people across ages (dated by TCRdb to between 2014 and 2017). To prepare the library, 5' RACE was applied. TCRdb records Illumina HiSeq 2500 as the sequencer. A second PCR of about 6 to 11 cycles was run with a J-beta primer mix and a sample-barcoded 5' primer. TCRdb took the public reads, trimmed them with fastp at Q25, ran MiXCR for clone calling and kept in-frame beta chains. Here each entry gathers all rows of one CDR3 protein and keeps the most common genes and DNA. The sample has 750,000 or so distinct CDR3 sequences on record, roughly 25% of them singletons. The ten largest account for 9.4% of the sample. The same specimen was also included in a second study, on T cells of mothers and their children.

Sequenced material: blood. Receptors were obtained from a boy younger than 18 in good health.

The chain employs TRBV4-3 and TRBJ2-1; TRBD2 matches at 9 bases. Germline V gives CDR1 LGHNA, CDR2 YSLEER. J was trimmed by 4 bases and V by 0 bases; bases with no gene match: 7. This CDR3 contains 17 residues. CDR3 loop: CASSQDVPSGVYNEQFF. The CDR3, as DNA: TGCGCCAGCAGCCAAGATGTGCCTAGCGGGGTGTACAATGAGCAGTTCTTC.

The rearrangement links TRBV20-1 to TRBJ1-1, with D maybe TRBD1 (5 bases). V was cut by 1 base and J by 1 base, with 16 bases left in between. Germline V gene data show CDR1 as DFQATT and CDR2 as SNEGSKA (reference sequence). There are 16 residues in the CDR3. The CDR3 protein is CSARAWGGVGNTEAFF. The CDR3 DNA reads TGCAGTGCTAGAGCCTGGGGGGGAGTCGGGAACACTGAAGCTTTCTTT.

This chain uses TRBV28 with TRBJ2-7; D remains ambiguous. Trimming pared 7 bases from V and 2 bases from J, leaving 12 bases between. CDR3 length: 13 residues. From germline, CDR1 is MDHEN and CDR2 SYDVKM. CDR3 bases: TGTGCCAGCACTGTCGACGCCCCCTACGAGCAGTACTTC. Translation gives CASTVDAPYEQYF.

The table lists this clonotype with a few counts. The chain is built from TRBV29-1 and TRBJ2-7, with no clear D. The J call may not be correct, given that the DNA end is closer to TRBJ2-1. The CDR3 contains 12 residues. The germline gives CDR1 SQVTM, CDR2 ANQGSEA. CDR3 protein: CSFSAGPSEQFF. CDR3 nucleotides: TGCAGTTTTTCTGCCGGGCCGAGCGAGCAGTTCTTC.

The chain links TRBV4-1 to TRBJ2-1; D is unclear. Germline-derived CDR1 and CDR2 are MGHRA and YSYEKL. CDR3 length: 14 residues. Trimming left V 0 bases short and J 9 bases short, with 12 bases between. The CDR3 DNA reads as TGCGCCAGCAGCCAAGATGGGTGGTCGGTTGAGCAGTTCTTC. This translates into CASSQDGWSVEQFF.

V and J are TRBV7-3 and TRBJ2-3; TRBD2 is a possible D gene (5 bases). Trimming shortened V by 0 bases and J by 3 bases, and 10 bases separated the two germline ends. Germline CDR1 reads SGHTA; CDR2 reads FQGTGA. The length of the CDR3 is 15 residues. In nucleotides, the CDR3 is TGTGCCAGCAGCTTAACAGCACTAGGAACAGATACGCAGTATTTT. It codes for CASSLTALGTDTQYF.

The chain recombines TRBV29-1 with TRBJ2-1; D is unresolved. V was shortened by 3 bases and J by 0 bases, with 9 bases between the two germline ends. Germline loops: CDR1 SQVTM, CDR2 ANQGSEA. The CDR3 has 14 amino acids. CDR3 bases: TGCAGCGTTGACATGGCAGGCTCCTACAATGAGCAGTTCTTC. This encodes CSVDMAGSYNEQFF.

J is TRBJ1-1 and V is TRBV5-1; D unresolved. In germline, CDR1 is SGHRS, CDR2 YFSETQ. V lost 0 bases to trimming and J lost 3 bases, with 6 bases between them. The CDR3 runs to 13 residues. CDR3 protein: CASSLEEHTEAFF. CDR3 bases: TGCGCCAGCAGCTTGGAAGAACACACTGAAGCTTTCTTT.

The table lists this clonotype with many counts. V gene TRBV28 combines with J gene TRBJ2-7; 9 bases match TRBD1. The trim removed 2 bases at V and 0 bases at J, leaving 2 bases unmatched. This CDR3 has 15 residues. The germline V gene has CDR1 MDHEN and CDR2 SYDVKM. In nucleotides, the CDR3 is TGTGCCAGCAGTTTAGACAGGGGGTTCTCCTACGAGCAGTACTTC. Translation: CASSLDRGFSYEQYF.